A single sample gave rise to the 17 T cell receptor beta chains below, sequenced in a study of PD-1 blockade in classical Hodgkin lymphoma. Assay used: immunoSEQ multiplex PCR; TCRdb lists only in-frame clones, some missing. The sample records approximately 10,000 clones, more than 75% being singletons. Time point noted: cycle 4 day 1 (C4D1), after five to seven weeks of nivolumab. Each and every patient relapsed after autologous stem cell transplantation, and patients got differing brentuximab vedotin exposure. CD8+ T cells were isolated from thawed PBMCs by magnetic negative selection. The starting material was CD8+ T cells from blood, obtained before the fourth cycle of nivolumab. These TCRs come from a human donor with classical Hodgkin lymphoma. The donor label of this sample is uncertain.

Here the CDR3 reads CASSPRSGDEKLFF. As DNA, the CDR3 is TGTGCCAGCAGTCCGAGATCCGGGGATGAAAAACTGTTTTTT. This chain links TRBV27 with TRBJ1-4, with unresolved D. V was shortened by 5 bases and J by 6 bases, with 13 bases between the two germline ends. The germline V gene has CDR1 MNHEY and CDR2 SMNVEV (reference sequence). CDR3 size: 14 residues. Looking up the rest from reference TRBV27 and TRBJ1-4 gives the full variable domain: EAQVTQNPRYLITVTGKKLTVTCSQNMNHEYMSWYRQDPGLGLRQIYYSMNVEVTDKGDVPEGYKVSRKEKRNFPLILESPSPNQTSLYFCASSPRSGDEKLFFGSGTQLSVL.

This chain uses TRBV10-3 with TRBJ1-3; no clear D gene. V lost 8 bases, J lost 0 bases, and 17 bases lay in between. CDR1 is ENHRY, CDR2 SYGVKD, per germline. The CDR3 contains 16 residues. CDR3 coding DNA: TGTGCCATCCCCTCTGGCAGTAACTCCTCTGGAAACACCATATATTTT. Encoded protein: CAIPSGSNSSGNTIYF.

This clone appeared a single time. The genes are TRBV4-3 and TRBJ2-7, with 7 bases aligning to TRBD2. This CDR3 has 17 residues. V lost 3 bases and J lost 0; bases outside the gene matches: 11. Germline V gene sequence: CDR1 LGHNA, CDR2 YSLEER. The CDR3 DNA sequence: TGCGCCAGCAGCCAGGGAACGAGCGGGATTGGCTCCTACGAGCAGTACTTC. This translates into CASSQGTSGIGSYEQYF.

CDR3 sequence: CSVAPEVIPGETQYF. CDR3 nucleotide sequence: TGCAGCGTGGCCCCCGAGGTAATCCCGGGGGAGACCCAGTACTTC. The V call is TRBV29-1, the J call TRBJ2-5; TRBD2 is a possible D gene (5 bases). There are 15 residues in the CDR3. Per germline, CDR1 SQVTM and CDR2 ANQGSEA. Trimming removed 6 bases at V and 5 bases at J, with 22 bases between. The full variable domain, its missing parts supplied by reference TRBV29-1 and TRBJ2-5, is SAVISQKPSRDICQRGTSLTIQCQVDSQVTMMFWYRQQPGQSLTLIATANQGSEATYESGFVIDKFPISRPNLTFSTLTVSNMSPEDSSIYLCSVAPEVIPGETQYFGPGTRLLVL.

The CDR3 bases are TGCGCCAGCAGCCAGGGGACTAGCGGGAGCCTGGGGTACAATGAGCAGTTCTTC. It is translated as CASSQGTSGSLGYNEQFF. The J gene is TRBJ2-1, the V gene TRBV4-3, with TRBD2 identical over 14 bases. Germline-derived CDR1 and CDR2 are LGHNA and YSLEER. The J segment lost 4 bases and the V segment lost 3 bases, leaving 8 bases of the junction unmatched. The CDR3 runs to 18 residues.

The genes are TRBV5-1 and TRBJ2-1; D gene uncertain. Germline CDR1 reads SGHRS; CDR2 reads YFSETQ. CDR3 size: 14 residues. Trimming removed 4 bases from V and 7 bases from J, with 15 bases in between. The chain's CDR3 is CASSISPGGNEQFF. The CDR3 nucleotides are TGCGCCAGCAGCATTTCTCCCGGTGGGAATGAGCAGTTCTTC.

The chain uses TRBV5-4 and TRBJ2-5, with a tentative D call TRBD2 (6 bases). Germline-derived CDR1 and CDR2 are SGHNT and YYREEE (reference sequence). The germline V and J ends were trimmed by 2 bases and 5 bases, with 19 bases remaining between them. The CDR3 loop spans 16 amino acids. The CDR3 sequence: CASSLPGLTPGETQYF. DNA for the CDR3: TGTGCCAGCAGCTTACCGGGACTTACACCTGGGGAGACCCAGTACTTC.

V usage is TRBV25-1 and J usage is TRBJ2-1, with no clear D. CDR1 is MGHDK, CDR2 SYGVNS, per germline. The CDR3 covers 15 residues. V shed 4 bases and J shed 6 bases, with 16 bases lying between them. CDR3 protein: CASSVLGSSANEQFF. CDR3 nucleotides: TGTGCCAGCAGTGTCCTGGGGTCCTCGGCCAATGAGCAGTTCTTC.

V and J are TRBV13 and TRBJ2-2, with D unclear. CDR1 is PRHDT and CDR2 is FYEKMQ in the germline V gene (reference sequence). The CDR3 contains 12 residues. Trimming removed 5 bases at V and 0 bases at J, with 1 base between. CDR3 sequence: CASSPNTGELFF. CDR3 DNA: TGTGCCAGCAGCCCGAACACCGGGGAGCTGTTTTTT.

The genes are TRBV6-1 and TRBJ2-7; D may correspond to TRBD1 or TRBD2 (5 bases each). The length of the CDR3 is 13 residues. The V end lost 4 bases, the J end lost 3 bases, and 10 bases lay between the germline ends. Germline CDR1 is MNHNS and CDR2 is SASEGT. CDR3 residues: CASSGGGYYEQYF. The CDR3 nucleotides read TGTGCCAGCAGTGGGGGCGGGTACTACGAGCAGTACTTC.

The chain links TRBV6-1 to TRBJ1-2, with 8 bases fitting TRBD1. This CDR3 is 15 amino acids long. Germline CDR1 and CDR2: MNHNS and SASEGT. Losses at the gene ends were 3 bases for V and 4 bases for J; bases not matched to a gene: 7. The CDR3 sequence: CASSEIDRGGYGYTF. DNA for the CDR3: TGTGCCAGCAGTGAGATTGACAGGGGCGGCTATGGCTACACCTTC.

The rearrangement joins TRBV27 to TRBJ1-5, with D uncertain. V dropped 4 bases and J dropped 0 bases, with 22 bases sitting between them. The CDR3 length is 19 residues. The germline V gene has CDR1 MNHEY and CDR2 SMNVEV (reference sequence). The chain's CDR3 is CASSSLPGLRADSNQPQHF. The CDR3 DNA sequence: TGTGCCAGCAGTTCCCTTCCAGGCCTAAGGGCAGATAGCAATCAGCCCCAGCATTTT.

The rearrangement uses TRBV7-9 and TRBJ1-1; 8 bases align to TRBD1. Germline assignment: CDR1 SEHNR and CDR2 FQNEAQ (reference sequence). The V gene end was trimmed by 1 base and the J gene end by 11 bases; junction bases not matched to a gene: 9. The CDR3 sequence is 14 residues long. In DNA form, the CDR3 reads TGTGCCAGCAGCTTAGTGGACAGGGTTCCGGGGGCTTTCTTT. Translated: CASSLVDRVPGAFF.

The rearrangement joins TRBV19 to TRBJ2-7; the match to TRBD1 covers 9 bases. The ends lost 6 bases at V and 1 base at J; junction bases unmatched: 4. The CDR3 covers 14 residues. CDR1 and CDR2 from the germline V gene are LNHDA and SQIVND (reference sequence). CDR3 residues: CASSPGTGSYEQYF. The DNA of the CDR3 is TGTGCCAGTAGCCCCGGGACAGGGTCCTACGAGCAGTACTTC.

This rearrangement joins TRBV10-2 to TRBJ2-3; 7 nucleotides align to TRBD2. Germline CDR1 reads WSHSY; CDR2 reads SAAADI. Trimming at V came to 4 bases and at J to 2 bases, leaving 9 bases not matched to a gene. The CDR3 has 16 residues. The DNA for the CDR3 is TGCGCCAGCAGTGGGATAGCGGGTGCATACACAGATACGCAGTATTTT. Encoded protein: CASSGIAGAYTDTQYF.

J is TRBJ2-7 and V is TRBV5-6, with TRBD1 matching 7 bases. The CDR3 has 15 residues. The junction had 5 bases not matched to a gene; V was cut back by 0 bases and J by 2 bases. Per the germline V gene, CDR1 is SGHDT and CDR2 is YYEEEE. The DNA for the CDR3 is TGTGCCAGCAGCTTGGTTCCGGGACAGCCCTACGAGCAGTACTTC. Protein: CASSLVPGQPYEQYF.

The chain is built from TRBV27 and TRBJ2-1; 8 nucleotides line up with TRBD2. V gave up 5 bases and J gave up 4 bases; unmatched junction bases: 10. Germline V gene sequence: CDR1 MNHEY, CDR2 SMNVEV (reference sequence). CDR3 length equals 16 residues. CDR3 in DNA: TGTGCCAGCAGTCCCTGGTTGGCGGGGGGATACAATGAGCAGTTCTTC. Translation: CASSPWLAGGYNEQFF.